The 10 T cell receptor beta chains reported below all come from one sample, sequenced in a study of cytomegalovirus exposure and HLA in healthy donors. The method was immunoSEQ multiplex PCR; TCRdb's version includes in-frame clones alone and lacks a portion of them. The data contain some 130,000 clones, approximately 82% of them singletons. Sequencing was performed on PBMCs. These receptors were taken from a man aged 25 to 40 in good health and CMV-seropositive.

The V and J genes are TRBV4-3 and TRBJ1-4; tentative D call: TRBD1 (6 bases). Germline CDR1 LGHNA, CDR2 YSLEER. The ends were cut back, 5 bases at V and 0 bases at J, with 13 bases in the middle. The CDR3 consists of 16 residues. The CDR3 sequence: CASSIASGATNEKLFF. The CDR3 coding sequence is TGCGCCAGCAGCATCGCTTCAGGGGCAACTAATGAAAAACTGTTTTTT.

V is TRBV25-1 and J is TRBJ2-5; 10 positions agree with TRBD1. CDR3 length: 15 residues. Germline assignment: CDR1 MGHDK and CDR2 SYGVNS. Germline trimming cut 7 bases from V and 4 bases from J; bases unmatched to any gene: 9. The CDR3 DNA follows: TGTGCCAGCATGAGACAGGGGGCCACCGGAGAGACCCAGTACTTC. Translation gives CASMRQGATGETQYF.

The CDR3 here is CASSVLGQGNTEAFF. In nucleotides, the CDR3 is TGTGCCAGCAGCGTGTTGGGACAGGGAAACACTGAAGCTTTCTTT. The chain carries TRBV9 and TRBJ1-1, with 9 bases matching TRBD1. From germline, CDR1 is SGDLS and CDR2 YYNGEE. This CDR3 comprises 15 residues. Trimming removed 2 bases from V and 2 bases from J; junction bases left unmatched: 4.

This clone was seen just once. The chain couples TRBV5-1 to TRBJ2-3; TRBD1 matches at 8 bases. Germline-derived CDR1 and CDR2 are SGHRS and YFSETQ. This CDR3 region has 16 residues. The trim removed 9 bases at V and 4 bases at J, leaving 16 bases unmatched. CDR3 region: CATNLGQGAGSDTQYF. For the CDR3, the DNA is TGCGCCACCAACCTTGGACAGGGAGCAGGTTCAGATACGCAGTATTTT.

The rearrangement joins TRBV5-6 to TRBJ2-7; D is unresolved. The CDR3 spans 15 residues. Trimming took 1 base from V and 2 from J, leaving 13 bases between them. Germline CDR1 and CDR2: SGHDT and YYEEEE. DNA of the CDR3: TGTGCCAGCAGCTTGAAAGATGGCTCCACCTACGAGCAGTACTTC. It specifies CASSLKDGSTYEQYF.

The chain couples TRBV5-1 to TRBJ2-5; 7 nucleotides agree with TRBD1. Trimming took 1 base from V and 4 from J; bases not matched to a gene: 7. CDR1 is SGHRS and CDR2 is YFSETQ in the germline V gene. The CDR3 covers 15 residues. CDR3 in amino acids: CASSLPTGSRETQYF. The CDR3 DNA reads as TGCGCCAGCAGCTTGCCGACAGGGTCCCGAGAGACCCAGTACTTC. The full variable domain, its missing parts supplied by reference TRBV5-1 and TRBJ2-5, is KAGVTQTPRYLIKTRGQQVTLSCSPISGHRSVSWYQQTPGQGLQFLFEYFSETQRNKGNFPGRFSGRQFSNSRSEMNVSTLELGDSALYLCASSLPTGSRETQYFGPGTRLLVL.

The chain is built from TRBV18 and TRBJ2-7; 9 bases agree with TRBD2. The germline V gene has CDR1 KGHSH and CDR2 LQKENI. This CDR3 is built from 22 residues. V gave up 2 bases and J gave up 2 bases; unmatched junction bases: 25. CDR3 loop: CASSPSMVEHLWASGTAYEQYF. DNA for the CDR3: TGTGCCAGCTCACCATCGATGGTTGAGCATCTGTGGGCTAGCGGGACTGCCTACGAGCAGTACTTC.

This clone came up a few times. This chain links TRBV4-1 with TRBJ2-1; maybe TRBD2 (5 bases). CDR1 and CDR2 (germline): MGHRA, YSYEKL. Trimming removed 1 base at V and 4 bases at J, with 5 bases between. The CDR3 has 13 residues. The chain's CDR3 is CASSQGTYNEQFF. CDR3 bases: TGCGCCAGCAGCCAAGGGACTTACAATGAGCAGTTCTTC.

The chain joins TRBV7-8 to TRBJ2-7, with 8 bases fitting TRBD2. Germline V lookup: CDR1 SGHVS, CDR2 FQNEAQ. V was clipped by 0 bases and J by 4 bases; unmatched bases: 14. This CDR3 contains 18 residues. CDR3 in amino acids: CASSLAPKAGVGAYEQYF. CDR3 sequence (DNA): TGTGCCAGCAGCTTAGCGCCTAAAGCGGGAGTGGGAGCATACGAGCAGTACTTC.

The chain couples TRBV5-1 to TRBJ1-1; D may be TRBD1 (5 bases). The CDR3 spans 13 residues. Trimming pared 6 bases from V and 0 bases from J, leaving 9 bases between. Germline-derived CDR1 and CDR2 are SGHRS and YFSETQ. Here the CDR3 reads CASTLGVNTEAFF. The CDR3 coding sequence is TGCGCCAGCACCTTAGGGGTGAACACTGAAGCTTTCTTT.